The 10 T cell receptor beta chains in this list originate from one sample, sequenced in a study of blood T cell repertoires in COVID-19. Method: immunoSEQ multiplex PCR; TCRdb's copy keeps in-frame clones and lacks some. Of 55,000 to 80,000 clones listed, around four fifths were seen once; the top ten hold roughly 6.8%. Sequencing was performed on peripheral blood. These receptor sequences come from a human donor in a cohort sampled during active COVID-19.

CDR3 DNA sequence: TGTGCCAGCAGCCTCTATGAGTCGCGGGAGAACAATGAGCAGTTCTTC. Translation: CASSLYESRENNEQFF. The J gene is TRBJ2-1, the V gene TRBV4-2; TRBD2 matches 7 bases. The CDR3 is made up of 16 amino acids. The V segment lost 4 bases and the J segment 5 bases; nucleotides outside the gene matches: 11. In germline, CDR1 is LGHNA, CDR2 YNFKEQ.

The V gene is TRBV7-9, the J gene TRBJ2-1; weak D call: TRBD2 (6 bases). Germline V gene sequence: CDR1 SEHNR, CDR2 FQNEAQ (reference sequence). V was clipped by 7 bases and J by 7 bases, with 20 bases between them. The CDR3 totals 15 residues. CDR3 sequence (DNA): TGTGCCAGCAACAACCTAGCGTCTCGAAGGAATGAGCAGTTCTTC. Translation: CASNNLASRRNEQFF.

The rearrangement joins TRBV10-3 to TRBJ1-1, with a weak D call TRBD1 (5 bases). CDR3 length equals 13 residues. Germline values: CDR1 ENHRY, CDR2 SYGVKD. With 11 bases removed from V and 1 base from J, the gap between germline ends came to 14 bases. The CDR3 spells CAARQLQNTEAFF. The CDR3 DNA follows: TGTGCCGCACGACAGCTACAGAACACTGAAGCTTTCTTT.

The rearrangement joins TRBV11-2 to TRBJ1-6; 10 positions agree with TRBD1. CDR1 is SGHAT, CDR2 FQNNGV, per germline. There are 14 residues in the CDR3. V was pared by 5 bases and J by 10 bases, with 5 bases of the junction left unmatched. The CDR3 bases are TGTGCCAGCAGCACCGGACAGGGGGACTCACCCCTCCACTTT. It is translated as CASSTGQGDSPLHF.

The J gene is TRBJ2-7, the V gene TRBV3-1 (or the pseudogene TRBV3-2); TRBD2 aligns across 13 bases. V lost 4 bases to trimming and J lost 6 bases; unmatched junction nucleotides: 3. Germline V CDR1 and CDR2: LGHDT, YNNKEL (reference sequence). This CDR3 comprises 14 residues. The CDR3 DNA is TGTGCCAGCAGCCTAGGGACTAGCGGGGCCGAGCAGTACTTC. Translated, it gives CASSLGTSGAEQYF.

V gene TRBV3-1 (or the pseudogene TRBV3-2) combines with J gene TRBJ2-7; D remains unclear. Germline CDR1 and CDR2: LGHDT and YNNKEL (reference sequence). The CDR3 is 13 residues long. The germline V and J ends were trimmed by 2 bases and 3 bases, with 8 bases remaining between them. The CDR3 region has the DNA TGTGCCAGCAGCCAACCGCCTAACTACGAGCAGTACTTC. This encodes CASSQPPNYEQYF.

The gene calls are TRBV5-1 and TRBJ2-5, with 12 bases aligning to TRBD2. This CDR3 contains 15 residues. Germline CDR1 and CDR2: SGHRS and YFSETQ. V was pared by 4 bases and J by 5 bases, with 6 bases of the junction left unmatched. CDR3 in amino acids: CASSPGTSGFETQYF. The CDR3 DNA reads TGCGCCAGCAGCCCTGGGACTAGCGGGTTTGAGACCCAGTACTTC.

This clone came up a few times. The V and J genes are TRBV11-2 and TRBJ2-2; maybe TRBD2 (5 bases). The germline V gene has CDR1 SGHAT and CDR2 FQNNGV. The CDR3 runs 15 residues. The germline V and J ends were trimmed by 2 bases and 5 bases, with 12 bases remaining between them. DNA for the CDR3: TGTGCCAGCAGCTTATCGGGAACGGGAACCGGGGAGCTGTTTTTT. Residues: CASSLSGTGTGELFF.

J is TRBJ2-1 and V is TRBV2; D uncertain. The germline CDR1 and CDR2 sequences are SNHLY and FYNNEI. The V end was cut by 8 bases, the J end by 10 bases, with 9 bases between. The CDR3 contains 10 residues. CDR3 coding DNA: TGTGCCAGCTTACGACAAGAGCAGTTCTTC. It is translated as CASLRQEQFF.

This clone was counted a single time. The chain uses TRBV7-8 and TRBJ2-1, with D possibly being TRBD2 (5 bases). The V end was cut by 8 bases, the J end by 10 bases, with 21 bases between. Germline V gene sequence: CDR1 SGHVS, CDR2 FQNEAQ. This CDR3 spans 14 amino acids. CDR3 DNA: TGTGCCAGCTCCCAAACGACCAGCACTAGAGAGCAGTTCTTC. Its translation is CASSQTTSTREQFF.